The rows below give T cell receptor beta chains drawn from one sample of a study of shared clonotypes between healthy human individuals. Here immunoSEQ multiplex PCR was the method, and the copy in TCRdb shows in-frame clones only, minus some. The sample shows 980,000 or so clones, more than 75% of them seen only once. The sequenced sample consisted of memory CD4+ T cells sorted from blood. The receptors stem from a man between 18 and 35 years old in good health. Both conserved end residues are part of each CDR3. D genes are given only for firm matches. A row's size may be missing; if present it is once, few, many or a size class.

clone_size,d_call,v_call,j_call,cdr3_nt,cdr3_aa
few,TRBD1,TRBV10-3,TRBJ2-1,TGTGCCACCGCGGACAGGGTTGAATACAATGAGCAGTTCTTC,CATADRVEYNEQFF
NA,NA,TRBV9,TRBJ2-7,TGTGCCAGCAGCGTCACCGCGGCAGGGAACTCCTACGAGCAGTACTTC,CASSVTAAGNSYEQYF
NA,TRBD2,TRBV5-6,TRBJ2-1,TGTGCCAGCAGCTACCTAGCGGGGGCTCTCAATGAGCAGTTCTTC,CASSYLAGALNEQFF
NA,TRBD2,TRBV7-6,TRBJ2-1,TGTGCCAGCAGCCGGGGACTAGCGGCCCTAGGTGAGCAGTTCTTC,CASSRGLAALGEQFF
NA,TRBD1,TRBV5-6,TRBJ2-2,TGTGCCAGCAGCTTGACAGGGGGCCGGAACACCGGGGAGCTGTTTTTT,CASSLTGGRNTGELFF
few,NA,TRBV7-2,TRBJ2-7,TGTGCCAGCAGCCCCCAACGGGAAGAGCAGTACTTC,CASSPQREEQYF
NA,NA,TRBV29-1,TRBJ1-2,TGCAGCGTTGGCGAGAGGCGGGTTGGCTATGGCTACACCTTC,CSVGERRVGYGYTF
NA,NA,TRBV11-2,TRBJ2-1,TGTGCCAGCAGCTTATCCAGGGCAGACAATGAGCAGTTCTTC,CASSLSRADNEQFF
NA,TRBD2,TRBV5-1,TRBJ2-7,TGCGCCAGCAGCTCCGGGGGACTAGCGAAATACGAGCAGTACTTC,CASSSGGLAKYEQYF
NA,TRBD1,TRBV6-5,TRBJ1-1,TGTGCCAGCAGGCCCCAGGGGGCGGGTGAAGCTTTCTTT,CASRPQGAGEAFF
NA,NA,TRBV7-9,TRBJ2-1,TGTGCCAGCAGCCTCGATGAGCAGTTCTTC,CASSLDEQFF
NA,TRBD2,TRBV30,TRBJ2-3,TGTGCCTGGAGTGTAAACGGGGGGTCCCTAAGTACTAGCACAGATACGCAGTATTTT,CAWSVNGGSLSTSTDTQYF
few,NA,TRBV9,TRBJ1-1,TGTGCCAGCAGCGGGTCGAAGGACACTGAAGCTTTCTTT,CASSGSKDTEAFF
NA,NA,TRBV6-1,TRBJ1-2,TGTGCCAGCAGTGTCCAGGGGTATGGCTACACCTTC,CASSVQGYGYTF
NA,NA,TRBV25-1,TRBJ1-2,TGTGCCAGCAGTGAATCTGGAGTCTTCTATGGCTACACCTTC,CASSESGVFYGYTF
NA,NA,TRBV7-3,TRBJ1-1,TGTGCCAGCAGCTTATCGGGGGTCACTGAAGCTTTCTTT,CASSLSGVTEAFF
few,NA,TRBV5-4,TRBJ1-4,TGTGCCAGCAGCTTGGCGGGACCCATTCGAGAAAAACTGTTTTTT,CASSLAGPIREKLFF
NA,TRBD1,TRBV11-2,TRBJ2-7,TGTGCCAGCAGCTTAGGAGGACAGGGGTCCCACGAGCAGTACTTC,CASSLGGQGSHEQYF